The clone carrying this T cell receptor beta chain showed up many times. This sample is drawn from a study of read filtering for tumor transcriptome and immune sequencing. This library used roughly 400 ng RNA and molecular barcoded adaptors spanning alpha/delta and beta/gamma chains. TCRdb recomputed calls from the reads with MiXCR, one row per CDR3 protein. The table shows under 150,000 distinct CDR3 sequences, with about 13% occurring only once. This CDR3 has 13 residues. The germline V and J ends were trimmed by 4 bases and 1 base, with 7 bases remaining between them. Germline V gene sequence: CDR1 ENHRY, CDR2 SYGVKD.

The source of this sequence is a donor at least 40 years old with multiple myeloma. The sample taken for sequencing was a population of CD138-negative cells sorted from bone marrow. The chain combines TRBV10-3 with TRBJ1-1, with D unresolved. CDR3 coding DNA: TGTGCCATCAGTGGGCAGCCGAACACTGAAGCTTTCTTT. This encodes CAISGQPNTEAFF.